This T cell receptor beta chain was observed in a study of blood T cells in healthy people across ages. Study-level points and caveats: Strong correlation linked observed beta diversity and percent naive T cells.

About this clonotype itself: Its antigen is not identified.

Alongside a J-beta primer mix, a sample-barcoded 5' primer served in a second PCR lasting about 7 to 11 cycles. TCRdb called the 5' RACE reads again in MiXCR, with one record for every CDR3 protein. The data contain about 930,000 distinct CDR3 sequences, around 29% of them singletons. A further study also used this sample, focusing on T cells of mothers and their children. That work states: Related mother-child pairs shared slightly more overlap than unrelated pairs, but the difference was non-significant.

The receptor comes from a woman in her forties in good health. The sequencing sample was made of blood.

The CDR3 is CARGTSGPPTYNEQFF. The CDR3 DNA is TGTGCCCGGGGGACTAGCGGCCCCCCTACCTACAATGAGCAGTTCTTC. The V and J genes are TRBV2 and TRBJ2-1; 11 bases agree with TRBD2. Trimming removed 11 bases from V and 2 bases from J; junction bases left unmatched: 11. Germline-derived CDR1 and CDR2 are SNHLY and FYNNEI. The CDR3 loop spans 16 amino acids.